This T cell receptor (beta chain) was identified in a study of T cell responses to AZD1222 COVID-19 vaccine. Study results and limitations: Baseline seropositivity characterized only six or seven AZD1222 recipients.

The repertoire was sequenced with immunoSEQ multiplex PCR; TCRdb's copy has only in-frame clones and lacks some. This table holds some 140,000 clones, 92% found once. In regard to this clone: Its specificity is not known.

Sequenced here: peripheral blood, sampled on day 0 of AZD1222 vaccination. The TCR sequence derives from an adult in good health.

The CDR3 protein is CASSPNSDMPQHF. The CDR3 region has the DNA TGTGCCAGCAGCCCTAATAGTGATATGCCCCAGCATTTT. The V call is TRBV7-2, the J call TRBJ1-5; no clear D gene. V was pared by 5 bases and J by 9 bases, with 14 bases between. The germline V gene encodes CDR1 SGHTA and CDR2 FQGNSA. The CDR3 spans 13 residues.